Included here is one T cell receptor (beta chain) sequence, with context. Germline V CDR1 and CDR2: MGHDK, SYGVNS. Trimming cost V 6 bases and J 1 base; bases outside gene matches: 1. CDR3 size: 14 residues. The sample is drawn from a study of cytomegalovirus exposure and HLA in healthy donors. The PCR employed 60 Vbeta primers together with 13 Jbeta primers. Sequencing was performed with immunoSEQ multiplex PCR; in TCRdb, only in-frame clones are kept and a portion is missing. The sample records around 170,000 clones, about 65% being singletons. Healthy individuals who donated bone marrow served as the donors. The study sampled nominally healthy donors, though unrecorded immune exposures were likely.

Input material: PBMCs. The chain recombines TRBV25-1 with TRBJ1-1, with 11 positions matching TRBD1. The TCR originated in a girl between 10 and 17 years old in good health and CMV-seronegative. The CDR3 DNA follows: TGTGCCAGCAGCGGGACAGGGGGGAACACTGAAGCTTTCTTT. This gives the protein CASSGTGGNTEAFF.